Shown below are 28 T cell receptor beta chains from a single sample sequenced in a study of beta chain features in type 1 diabetes (dated by TCRdb to 2016 to 2018). Results the study describes overall, beyond this receptor: Type 1 diabetes patients showed a moderate but significant shortening of TCRB CDR3 length in all four CD4+ subsets.

For these receptors, no antigen is known. Libraries were built with the immunoSEQ multiplex PCR assay. The High Capacity cDNA Reverse Transcription Kit was used to reverse transcribe all of the isolated RNA, meaning that expressed TCRB transcripts were what got sequenced. The table comes from immuneACCESS by way of TCRdb, which keeps in-frame sequences with V and J called. Part of the clones is missing from these tables; in studies checked, under half for an unresolved V gene and the rest for unknown reasons. This sample lists hundreds of thousands of clones; about 14% were detected once. Clones ranked in the top ten supply 0.03% to 0.04% of the sample. The specimen sequenced was naive CD4+ T cells from blood. In the paper's terms, the cell subset or site label means: true naive CD4+ T cells. These receptors came from a man aged 18 to 35 with type 1 diabetes.

The gene calls are TRBV5-6 and TRBJ1-1; 8 bases align to TRBD1. The CDR3 is made up of 14 amino acids. CDR1 is SGHDT, CDR2 YYEEEE, per germline. V gave up 2 bases and J gave up 3 bases; unmatched junction bases: 3. CDR3 nucleotide sequence: TGTGCCAGCAGCTTCGCGGACAGGGACACTGAAGCTTTCTTT. Amino acid sequence: CASSFADRDTEAFF.

This sequence joins TRBV19 and TRBJ2-1; D is unclear. The CDR3 is 13 residues long. V lost 4 bases and J 4 bases, leaving 8 bases between the germline ends. Germline loops: CDR1 LNHDA, CDR2 SQIVND (reference sequence). CDR3 loop: CASSTSEYNEQFF. In DNA form, the CDR3 reads TGTGCCAGTAGTACCAGCGAGTACAATGAGCAGTTCTTC.

This rearrangement joins TRBV5-4 to TRBJ1-1; D gene uncertain. Germline V gene lookup returns CDR1 SGHNT and CDR2 YYREEE (reference sequence). V lost 4 bases and J 0 bases, leaving 22 bases between the germline ends. This CDR3 is built from 18 residues. CDR3 bases: TGTGCCAGCAGCCCACGGATAATGTCGGGCGGAATGAACACTGAAGCTTTCTTT. Translation: CASSPRIMSGGMNTEAFF.

This clone was seen a few times. The chain combines TRBV19 with TRBJ2-1; TRBD1 matches at 12 bases. The germline CDR1 and CDR2 sequences are LNHDA and SQIVND (reference sequence). V was clipped by 7 bases and J by 3 bases; unmatched bases: 7. The CDR3 length is 16 residues. CDR3 in DNA: TGTGCCAGTATGGGACAGGGGGCACGGAACTACAATGAGCAGTTCTTC. Amino acids: CASMGQGARNYNEQFF.

This clone was seen more than once but under ten times. The rearrangement joins TRBV27 to TRBJ1-2; maybe TRBD1 (5 bases). This CDR3 has 18 amino acids. Germline V gene sequence: CDR1 MNHEY, CDR2 SMNVEV (reference sequence). V lost 4 bases and J lost 7, with 28 bases in between. Written as DNA, the CDR3 is TGTGCCAGCAGTTCATGGACCGACAGAAGCTCATGGAGAGGTGGCTACACCTTC. Translated, it gives CASSSWTDRSSWRGGYTF.

This clone was counted a few times. The same CDR3 arises from other DNA sequences in this sample as well. This CDR3 is CASSLVAGGRETQYF. The CDR3 nucleotides are TGTGCCAGCAGCTTAGTAGCAGGGGGGAGAGAGACCCAGTACTTC. This chain joins TRBV7-2 and TRBJ2-5, with D maybe TRBD1 (7 bases). V lost 1 base and J lost 4, with 13 bases in between. CDR1 is SGHTA, CDR2 FQGNSA, per germline. The CDR3 is 15 amino acids.

The rearrangement uses TRBV15 and TRBJ2-7, with TRBD2 matching 10 bases. Germline V gene lookup returns CDR1 LNHNV and CDR2 YYDKDF (reference sequence). J gave up 0 bases and V 1 base, and 6 bases lay outside the gene matches. CDR3 length: 17 amino acids. CDR3 nucleotides: TGTGCCACCAGCAGAGTTCTTGGGACTAGCGTCTCCTACGAGCAGTACTTC. Residues: CATSRVLGTSVSYEQYF.

This clone appeared a single time. CDR3 nucleotides: TGTGCCAGCAGTCCGGGACCGGCGCTTAGTTATGGCTACACCTTC. It encodes CASSPGPALSYGYTF. The chain recombines TRBV28 with TRBJ1-2, with a possible D match to TRBD1 (5 bases). In germline, CDR1 is MDHEN, CDR2 SYDVKM. Trimming took off 5 bases at V and 5 bases at J, with 18 bases between the two ends. There are 15 residues in the CDR3.

This clone was counted a few times. V is TRBV6-5 and J is TRBJ2-6; D is undetermined. V lost 6 bases and J lost 0, with 3 bases in between. Germline CDR1 is MNHEY and CDR2 is SVGAGI. CDR3 length: 13 amino acids. CDR3 nucleotides: TGTGCCAGCAGGGACTCTGGGGCCAACGTCCTGACTTTC. The encoded protein is CASRDSGANVLTF.

The chain couples TRBV4-1 to TRBJ2-3, with unresolved D. CDR3 length: 11 residues. CDR1 is MGHRA, CDR2 YSYEKL, per germline. Trimming left V 3 bases short and J 6 bases short, with 4 bases between. The CDR3 DNA sequence: TGCGCCAGCAGCCACCGGGATACGCAGTATTTT. Translating it yields CASSHRDTQYF.

The chain links TRBV4-2 to TRBJ2-5; perhaps TRBD2 as D (5 bases). Germline V gene data show CDR1 as LGHNA and CDR2 as YNFKEQ. V was trimmed by 4 bases and J by 1 base, leaving 7 bases between them. CDR3 size: 13 residues. CDR3 amino acids: CASSPGIQETQYF. DNA for the CDR3: TGTGCCAGCAGCCCCGGGATCCAAGAGACCCAGTACTTC.

The V and J genes are TRBV27 and TRBJ2-5, with TRBD2 matching 9 bases. CDR1 and CDR2 from the germline V gene are MNHEY and SMNVEV (reference sequence). V was clipped by 7 bases and J by 5 bases; unmatched bases: 23. This CDR3 has 19 amino acids. For the CDR3, the DNA is TGTGCCAGCACAAAAATCGGACACGCGGCTAGCGGGGCTCCGGAGACCCAGTACTTC. Protein: CASTKIGHAASGAPETQYF.

This clone has just a few counts. This sequence joins TRBV27 and TRBJ2-7; TRBD2 matches 8 bases. The CDR3 is made up of 15 amino acids. Germline V lookup: CDR1 MNHEY, CDR2 SMNVEV (reference sequence). After removal of 4 bases from V and 4 bases from J, the junction contained 9 bases not matched to a gene. CDR3 residues: CASSSREGLVYEQYF. For the CDR3, the DNA is TGTGCCAGCAGTTCCCGGGAGGGCCTCGTATACGAGCAGTACTTC.

This clone occurred a few times. CDR3 residues: CAWKTESYEQYF. CDR3 coding DNA: TGTGCCTGGAAGACTGAATCCTACGAGCAGTACTTC. The chain uses TRBV30 and TRBJ2-7; D unresolved. Germline CDR1 reads GTSNPN; CDR2 reads SVGIG (reference sequence). The V end lost 4 bases, the J end lost 1 base, and 8 bases lay between the germline ends. The CDR3 contains 12 residues.

This rearrangement joins TRBV6-1 to TRBJ2-7, with 10 positions matching TRBD1. The CDR3 loop spans 15 amino acids. V was pared by 4 bases and J by 2 bases, with 5 bases of the junction left unmatched. The germline V gene encodes CDR1 MNHNS and CDR2 SASEGT. The CDR3 DNA reads TGTGCCAGCAGTGTTCCGGACAGGGGGACCTACGAGCAGTACTTC. Amino acids: CASSVPDRGTYEQYF.

This clone was recorded a few times. The chain carries TRBV6-5 and TRBJ2-3; D perhaps matches TRBD1 (6 bases). Germline-derived CDR1 and CDR2 are MNHEY and SVGAGI. The CDR3 consists of 12 residues. The V end was cut by 2 bases, the J end by 8 bases, with 8 bases between. The CDR3 loop reads CASSYRGSTQYF. DNA for the CDR3: TGTGCCAGCAGTTACAGGGGGTCTACGCAGTATTTT.

This clone was recorded a few times. The chain has TRBV5-1 and TRBJ2-4; D is undetermined. CDR3 size: 16 residues. CDR1 SGHRS and CDR2 YFSETQ come from the germline V gene. Trimming cost V 0 bases and J 0 bases, with 10 bases left between them. Written as DNA, the CDR3 is TGCGCCAGCAGCTTGGGTACCGCTGTAGCCAAAAACATTCAGTACTTC. This codes for CASSLGTAVAKNIQYF. Drawing the rest from reference TRBV5-1 and TRBJ2-4, the complete variable domain is KAGVTQTPRYLIKTRGQQVTLSCSPISGHRSVSWYQQTPGQGLQFLFEYFSETQRNKGNFPGRFSGRQFSNSRSEMNVSTLELGDSALYLCASSLGTAVAKNIQYFGAGTRLSVL.

The genes are TRBV9 and TRBJ1-2; D call uncertain. V lost 0 bases to trimming and J lost 6 bases, with 12 bases between them. This CDR3 has 14 amino acids. The germline V gene has CDR1 SGDLS and CDR2 YYNGEE. The DNA for the CDR3 is TGTGCCAGCAGCGTAGGGGCAGAGCCGCATGGCTACACCTTC. Protein product: CASSVGAEPHGYTF.

This clone was detected a few times. This rearrangement joins TRBV30 to TRBJ2-5, with no clear D. The CDR3 has 11 amino acids. V was pared by 4 bases and J by 4 bases, with 7 bases between. Germline V gene lookup returns CDR1 GTSNPN and CDR2 SVGIG (reference sequence). CDR3 loop: CAWTAVETQYF. For the CDR3, the DNA is TGTGCCTGGACGGCGGTAGAGACCCAGTACTTC.

Turning to this clone: Other DNA sequences in this specimen translate into the identical CDR3. This chain links TRBV30 with TRBJ2-7; 8 nucleotides line up with TRBD1. V trimming: 3 bases; J trimming: 2 bases; junction bases outside the gene matches: 0. Looked up from germline, CDR1 is GTSNPN and CDR2 is SVGIG (reference sequence). This CDR3 spans 12 amino acids. The CDR3 loop reads CAWSRGPYEQYF. The CDR3 DNA reads TGTGCCTGGAGCAGGGGGCCCTACGAGCAGTACTTC.

This clone turned up a few times. J is TRBJ1-3 and V is TRBV28; 7 bases fit TRBD1. Trimming took 2 bases from V and 0 from J; bases not matched to a gene: 4. Germline CDR1 is MDHEN and CDR2 is SYDVKM. This CDR3 is built from 16 residues. Here the CDR3 DNA reads TGTGCCAGCAGTTTACTGACAGGGTTCTCTGGAAACACCATATATTTT. This encodes CASSLLTGFSGNTIYF.

This clone was seen more than once but under ten times. The chain is built from TRBV4-2 and TRBJ1-4, with 7 bases matching TRBD1. Germline CDR1 and CDR2: LGHNA and YNFKEQ. V trimming: 4 bases; J trimming: 8 bases; junction bases outside the gene matches: 10. This CDR3 comprises 15 residues. The CDR3 region has the DNA TGTGCCAGCAGCCTGGGACAGCCGCTTGGCGAAAAACTGTTTTTT. Protein product: CASSLGQPLGEKLFF.

This clone was seen a handful of times. This chain links TRBV6-5 with TRBJ2-5; 7 bases fit TRBD1. V lost 1 base and J lost 1; bases outside the gene matches: 3. Germline V gene lookup returns CDR1 MNHEY and CDR2 SVGAGI. The length of the CDR3 is 15 residues. Written as DNA, the CDR3 is TGTGCCAGCAGTTACTTCTCAGGGGGCCAAGAGACCCAGTACTTC. Amino acids: CASSYFSGGQETQYF.

This clone was counted between two and nine times. The genes are TRBV28 and TRBJ1-1; D gene unclear. From germline, CDR1 is MDHEN and CDR2 SYDVKM. CDR3 length equals 16 residues. Trimming took off 2 bases at V and 4 bases at J, with 17 bases between the two ends. In DNA form, the CDR3 reads TGTGCCAGCAGTTTACCTCAGGCCACCCGGGGCACTGAAGCTTTCTTT. This encodes CASSLPQATRGTEAFF.

The rearrangement links TRBV19 to TRBJ2-4; 10 bases match TRBD2. Trimming removed 3 bases from V and 3 bases from J; junction bases left unmatched: 2. Germline V gives CDR1 LNHDA, CDR2 SQIVND (reference sequence). The CDR3 loop spans 15 amino acids. For the CDR3, the DNA is TGTGCCAGTAGTATCCCTAGCGGGGGCAAAAACATTCAGTACTTC. Translating gives CASSIPSGGKNIQYF.

This clone was observed a few times. The chain is built from TRBV4-3 and TRBJ1-4; D might be TRBD1 (5 bases). CDR3 length: 15 amino acids. Trimming left V 0 bases short and J 3 bases short, with 8 bases between. Germline V CDR1 and CDR2: LGHNA, YSLEER. CDR3 bases: TGCGCCAGCAGCCAAGAAGGGGTGGCTAATGAAAAACTGTTTTTT. Its protein product is CASSQEGVANEKLFF.

The chain combines TRBV6-6 with TRBJ2-5, with D perhaps matching TRBD1 or TRBD2 (5 bases each). The CDR3 covers 16 residues. The germline V gene encodes CDR1 MNHNY and CDR2 SVGAGI (reference sequence). Trimming removed 1 base at V and 2 bases at J, with 14 bases between. CDR3 residues: CASSYWGVGAQETQYF. The DNA of the CDR3 is TGTGCCAGCAGTTACTGGGGAGTAGGGGCTCAAGAGACCCAGTACTTC.

The chain carries TRBV9 and TRBJ2-1; 11 nucleotides line up with TRBD2. CDR1 is SGDLS and CDR2 is YYNGEE in the germline V gene. The CDR3 sequence is 17 residues long. V trimming: 4 bases; J trimming: 3 bases; junction bases outside the gene matches: 9. CDR3 region: CASSPWTGTSGYNEQFF. CDR3 DNA: TGTGCCAGCAGCCCGTGGACCGGGACTAGCGGCTACAATGAGCAGTTCTTC.